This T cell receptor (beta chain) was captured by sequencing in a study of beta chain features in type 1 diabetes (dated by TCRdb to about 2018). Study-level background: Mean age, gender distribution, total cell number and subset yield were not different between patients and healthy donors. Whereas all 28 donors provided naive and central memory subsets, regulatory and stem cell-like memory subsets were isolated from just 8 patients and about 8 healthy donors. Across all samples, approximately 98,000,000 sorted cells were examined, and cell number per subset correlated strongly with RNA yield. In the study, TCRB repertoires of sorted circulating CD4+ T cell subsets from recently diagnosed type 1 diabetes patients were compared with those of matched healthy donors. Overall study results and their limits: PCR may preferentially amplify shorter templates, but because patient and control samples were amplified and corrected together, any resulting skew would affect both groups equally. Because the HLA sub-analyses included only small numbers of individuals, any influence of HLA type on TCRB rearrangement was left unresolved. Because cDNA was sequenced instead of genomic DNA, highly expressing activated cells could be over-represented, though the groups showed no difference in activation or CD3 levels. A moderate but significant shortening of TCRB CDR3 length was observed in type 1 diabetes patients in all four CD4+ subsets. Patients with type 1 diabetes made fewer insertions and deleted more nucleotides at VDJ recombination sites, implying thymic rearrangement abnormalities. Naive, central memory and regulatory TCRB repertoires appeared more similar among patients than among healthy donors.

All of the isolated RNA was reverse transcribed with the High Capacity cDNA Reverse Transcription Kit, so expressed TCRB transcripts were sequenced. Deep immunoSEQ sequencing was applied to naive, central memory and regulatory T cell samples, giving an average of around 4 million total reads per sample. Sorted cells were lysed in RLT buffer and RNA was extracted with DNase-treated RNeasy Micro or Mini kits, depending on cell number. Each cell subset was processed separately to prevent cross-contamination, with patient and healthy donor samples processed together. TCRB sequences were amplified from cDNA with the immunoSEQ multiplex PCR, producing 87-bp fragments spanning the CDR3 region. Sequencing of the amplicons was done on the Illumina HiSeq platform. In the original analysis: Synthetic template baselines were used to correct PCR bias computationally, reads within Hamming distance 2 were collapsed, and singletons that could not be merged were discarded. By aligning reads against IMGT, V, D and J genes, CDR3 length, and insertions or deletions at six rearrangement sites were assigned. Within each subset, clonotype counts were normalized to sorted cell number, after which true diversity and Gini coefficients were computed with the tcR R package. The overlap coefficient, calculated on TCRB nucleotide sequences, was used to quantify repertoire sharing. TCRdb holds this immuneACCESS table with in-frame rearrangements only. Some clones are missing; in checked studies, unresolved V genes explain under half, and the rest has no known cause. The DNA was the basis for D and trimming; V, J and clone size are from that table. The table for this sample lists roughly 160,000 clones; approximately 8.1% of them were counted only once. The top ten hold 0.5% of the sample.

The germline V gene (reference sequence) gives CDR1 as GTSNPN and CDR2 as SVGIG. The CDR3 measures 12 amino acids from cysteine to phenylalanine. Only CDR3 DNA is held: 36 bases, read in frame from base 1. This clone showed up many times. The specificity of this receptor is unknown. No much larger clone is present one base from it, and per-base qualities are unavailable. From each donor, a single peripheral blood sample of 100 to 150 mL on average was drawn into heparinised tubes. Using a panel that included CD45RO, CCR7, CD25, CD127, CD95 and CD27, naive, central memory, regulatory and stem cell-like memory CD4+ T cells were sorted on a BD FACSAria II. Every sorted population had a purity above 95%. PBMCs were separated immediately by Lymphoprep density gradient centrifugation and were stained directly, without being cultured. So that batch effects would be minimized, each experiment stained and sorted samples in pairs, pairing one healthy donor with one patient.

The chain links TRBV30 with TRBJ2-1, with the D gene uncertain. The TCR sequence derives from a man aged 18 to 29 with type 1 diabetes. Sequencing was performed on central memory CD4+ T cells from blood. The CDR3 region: CTLLSSYNEQFF. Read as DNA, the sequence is TGTACCTTATTGAGCTCCTACAATGAGCAGTTCTTC.